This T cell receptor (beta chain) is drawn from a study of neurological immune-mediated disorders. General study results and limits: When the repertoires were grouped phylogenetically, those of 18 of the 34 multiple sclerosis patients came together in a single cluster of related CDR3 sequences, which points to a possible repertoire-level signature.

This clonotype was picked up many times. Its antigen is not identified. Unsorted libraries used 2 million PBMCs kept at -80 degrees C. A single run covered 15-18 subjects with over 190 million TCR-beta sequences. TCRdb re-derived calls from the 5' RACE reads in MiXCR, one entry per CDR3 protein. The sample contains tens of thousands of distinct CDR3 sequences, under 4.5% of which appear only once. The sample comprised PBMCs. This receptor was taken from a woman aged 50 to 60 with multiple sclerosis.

The CDR3 reads CASSVDPVAGQPQHF. CDR3 coding DNA: TGTGCCAGCAGCGTAGATCCGGTGGCAGGTCAGCCCCAGCATTTT. This rearrangement joins TRBV9 to TRBJ1-5; D remains unclear. Trimming cost V 0 bases and J 6 bases, with 13 bases left between them. Germline V gives CDR1 SGDLS, CDR2 YYNGEE. The CDR3 runs to 15 residues. Complete variable domain (other parts from reference TRBV9 and TRBJ1-5): DSGVTQTPKHLITATGQRVTLRCSPRSGDLSVYWYQQSLDQGLQFLIQYYNGEERAKGNILERFSAQQFPDLHSELNLSSLELGDSALYFCASSVDPVAGQPQHFGDGTRLSIL.